This passage covers 6 T cell receptor beta chains from one sample sequenced in a study of shared clonotypes between healthy human individuals. CD45RO-negative CD8 cells positively selected for CCR7 made up the naive population, which excluded terminally differentiated effector memory CD45RA+ cells. Assay used: immunoSEQ multiplex PCR; TCRdb lists only in-frame clones, some missing. Of millions of clones in the sample, about 93% were seen once. The sequenced sample consisted of naive CD8+ T cells from PBMCs. The receptors were sampled from a man aged 18 to 35 in good health. Some clones in this sample may be carry-over from other donors' samples.

The chain links TRBV5-8 to TRBJ2-7; no definite D call. Trimming stripped 2 bases from V and 3 bases from J, with 9 bases between. CDR3 length: 13 amino acids. CDR1 SGHTS and CDR2 YDEGEE come from the germline V gene. The CDR3 here is CASSFSANYEQYF. CDR3 DNA sequence: TGTGCCAGCAGCTTTTCGGCGAACTACGAGCAGTACTTC.

The chain combines TRBV9 with TRBJ2-1; a weak D match, TRBD2 (6 bases). Per the germline V gene, CDR1 is SGDLS and CDR2 is YYNGEE. V lost 4 bases, J lost 6 bases, and 8 bases lay in between. This CDR3 has 12 residues. The chain's CDR3 is CASSYGGNEQFF. Here the CDR3 DNA reads TGTGCCAGCAGCTACGGGGGCAATGAGCAGTTCTTC.

This sequence joins TRBV7-9 and TRBJ2-1; 9 positions agree with TRBD2. Germline CDR1 reads SEHNR; CDR2 reads FQNEAQ (reference sequence). V was clipped by 1 base and J by 4 bases; unmatched bases: 5. The CDR3 is 16 residues long. CDR3 nucleotide sequence: TGTGCCAGCAGCTTAGGACTAGCGGTCTTTTACAATGAGCAGTTCTTC. Translating it yields CASSLGLAVFYNEQFF.

The chain is built from TRBV5-4 and TRBJ2-2, with D tentatively TRBD1 (6 bases). Looked up from germline, CDR1 is SGHNT and CDR2 is YYREEE (reference sequence). The ends were cut back, 1 base at V and 7 bases at J, with 11 bases in the middle. The CDR3 sequence is 14 residues long. DNA of the CDR3: TGTGCCAGCAGCTTGACAGGGTCTGGCGGGGAGCTGTTTTTT. Translation gives CASSLTGSGGELFF.

Comment on this clone: The sample carries other DNA sequences with the same CDR3. The gene calls are TRBV19 and TRBJ2-3; no reliable D call. The V end lost 2 bases, the J end lost 1 base, and 10 bases lay between the germline ends. The CDR3 sequence is 15 residues long. The germline V gene encodes CDR1 LNHDA and CDR2 SQIVND (reference sequence). CDR3 nucleotides: TGTGCCAGTAGTATAAGTAGGGCCGGCACAGATACGCAGTATTTT. This translates into CASSISRAGTDTQYF.

Details on this clone: Other DNA sequences of this sample code for an identical CDR3. The V call is TRBV19, the J call TRBJ2-7; D not certain. The CDR3 has 14 amino acids. The V and J ends lost 1 base and 2 bases respectively, with 9 bases between them. Germline values: CDR1 LNHDA, CDR2 SQIVND (reference sequence). CDR3 coding DNA: TGTGCCAGTAGTATAGTAGGCGGAGCCTACGAGCAGTACTTC. Encoded protein: CASSIVGGAYEQYF.